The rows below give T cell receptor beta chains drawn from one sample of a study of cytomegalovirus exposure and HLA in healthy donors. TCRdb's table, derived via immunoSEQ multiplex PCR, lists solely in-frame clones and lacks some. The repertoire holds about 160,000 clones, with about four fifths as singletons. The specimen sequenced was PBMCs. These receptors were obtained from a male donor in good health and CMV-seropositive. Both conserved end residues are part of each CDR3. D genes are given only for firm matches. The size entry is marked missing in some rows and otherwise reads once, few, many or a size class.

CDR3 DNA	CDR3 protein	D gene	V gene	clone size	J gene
TGCGCCAGCAGCTCATTACAGGGGGTACACACTGAAGCTTTCTTT	CASSSLQGVHTEAFF	TRBD1	TRBV5-1	-	TRBJ1-1
TGTGCCAGCACCTCGAAAGGCGGACAGGGATTTCAGTCCGGGGAGCTGTTTTTT	CASTSKGGQGFQSGELFF	TRBD1	TRBV27	-	TRBJ2-2
TGTGCCATCAAATTCGCGGAGTCGGCCTACGAGCAGTACTTC	CAIKFAESAYEQYF	-	TRBV10-3	-	TRBJ2-7
TGCAGCGTATTCAGTCAAGTAAATGAAAAACTGTTTTTT	CSVFSQVNEKLFF	-	TRBV29-1	once	TRBJ1-4
TGCGCCAGCAGCTTCGGTACAGAGGGTTCACCCCTCCACTTT	CASSFGTEGSPLHF	-	TRBV5-1	few	TRBJ1-6
TGTGCCAGCAGCTTAATTACCCATATCTCCTACGGGCAGTACTTC	CASSLITHISYGQYF	-	TRBV7-2	-	TRBJ2-7
TGTGCCAGCAGTACAACGGGACAGGCTCACTTC	CASSTTGQAHF	TRBD1	TRBV2	-	TRBJ1-2
TGTGCCAGTAGTCGGGAGGGGCAGGCTTCAGCTTTCTTT	CASSREGQASAFF	-	TRBV19	-	TRBJ1-1
TGTGCCAGCAGCCACGGACAGGCCACAGATACGCAGTATTTT	CASSHGQATDTQYF	TRBD1	TRBV5-5	-	TRBJ2-3
TGTGCCTGGAGGAGGACAGACATGAACACTGAAGCTTTCTTT	CAWRRTDMNTEAFF	-	TRBV30	few	TRBJ1-1
TGTGCCAGCGACCAGGGGGCGGTCGGCGGCTACACCTTC	CASDQGAVGGYTF	TRBD1	TRBV5-6	-	TRBJ1-2
TGTGCCAGCAGCTTGGAGGTCTCCCGGGAACTAGACTACTTC	CASSLEVSRELDYF	-	TRBV5-6	-	TRBJ2-5
TGTGCCAGCAGCGGCAGGGCGAATGAAAAACTGTTTTTT	CASSGRANEKLFF	-	TRBV6-6	-	TRBJ1-4
TGTGCCAGCAGCCAATATGAGCGGGGGGGCCAAGATACGCAGTATTTT	CASSQYERGGQDTQYF	TRBD2	TRBV7-7	-	TRBJ2-3
TGTGCCAGTACCAAGCGGGCCGGAACTGAAGCTTTCTTT	CASTKRAGTEAFF	-	TRBV19	-	TRBJ1-1
TGTGCCAGTAGTATAGCCTGGGGGGAGAGCTCCTACGAGCAGTACTTC	CASSIAWGESSYEQYF	-	TRBV19	-	TRBJ2-7
TGTGCCAGCAGCGTTAGCGGGGGGGCCAGGAATGAGCAGTTCTTC	CASSVSGGARNEQFF	TRBD2	TRBV9	once	TRBJ2-1
TGTGCCAGCAGTTCCGGGGATACTGGAAACGCCATATATTTT	CASSSGDTGNAIYF	-	TRBV28	-	TRBJ1-3
TGTGCCAGCTCACCAACAGGGGGCGGCACAGATACGCAGTATTTT	CASSPTGGGTDTQYF	TRBD1	TRBV18	-	TRBJ2-3
TGTGCCAGCACGCCTAGCGGGTCAGATACGCAGTATTTT	CASTPSGSDTQYF	TRBD2	TRBV6-1	once	TRBJ2-3
TGTGCCAGCAGCTTAGCGGGGCGGGGGACGTACGAGCAGTACTTC	CASSLAGRGTYEQYF	TRBD2	TRBV7-8	-	TRBJ2-7
TGTGCCAGCAGTGAATCAGGAACACCTGGAAACACCATATATTTT	CASSESGTPGNTIYF	-	TRBV2	-	TRBJ1-3
TGCGCCAGCAGCCGGGGGGAGCGGGGGGATACAGATACGCAGTATTTT	CASSRGERGDTDTQYF	TRBD2	TRBV4-1	-	TRBJ2-3
TGTGCCAGCAGCCCCCGTTGGGAGGGTGAAGCTTTCTTT	CASSPRWEGEAFF	-	TRBV13	-	TRBJ1-1
TGTGCCAGCAGCCCCTCGGAGCCGAGGGTCTATGGCTACACCTTC	CASSPSEPRVYGYTF	-	TRBV7-9	-	TRBJ1-2
TGTGCCAGCGGAGACCAGACAGGGGACACTGAAGCTTTCTTT	CASGDQTGDTEAFF	TRBD1	TRBV7-8	-	TRBJ1-1
TGTGCCACCAAGGGACAGACTGCCTACGAGCAGTACTTC	CATKGQTAYEQYF	TRBD1	TRBV6-1	-	TRBJ2-7
TGTGCCAGCAGCATCTGGGCCGGGCGAGGGGGCTACACCTTC	CASSIWAGRGGYTF	-	TRBV7-9	-	TRBJ1-2
TGTGCCAGCAGCTTAGGGACAGGGCGCTACGAGCAGTACTTC	CASSLGTGRYEQYF	TRBD1	TRBV7-9	-	TRBJ2-7